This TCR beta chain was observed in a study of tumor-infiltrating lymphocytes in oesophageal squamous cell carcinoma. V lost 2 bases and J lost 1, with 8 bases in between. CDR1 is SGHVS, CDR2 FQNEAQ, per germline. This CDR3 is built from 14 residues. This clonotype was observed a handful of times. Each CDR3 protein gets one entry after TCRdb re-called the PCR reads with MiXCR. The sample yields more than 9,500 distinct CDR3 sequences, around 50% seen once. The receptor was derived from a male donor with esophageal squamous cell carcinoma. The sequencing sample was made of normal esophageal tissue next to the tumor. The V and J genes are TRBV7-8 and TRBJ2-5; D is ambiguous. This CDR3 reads CASSLRLSQETQYF. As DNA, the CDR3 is TGTGCCAGCAGCTTAAGACTCAGCCAAGAGACCCAGTACTTC.